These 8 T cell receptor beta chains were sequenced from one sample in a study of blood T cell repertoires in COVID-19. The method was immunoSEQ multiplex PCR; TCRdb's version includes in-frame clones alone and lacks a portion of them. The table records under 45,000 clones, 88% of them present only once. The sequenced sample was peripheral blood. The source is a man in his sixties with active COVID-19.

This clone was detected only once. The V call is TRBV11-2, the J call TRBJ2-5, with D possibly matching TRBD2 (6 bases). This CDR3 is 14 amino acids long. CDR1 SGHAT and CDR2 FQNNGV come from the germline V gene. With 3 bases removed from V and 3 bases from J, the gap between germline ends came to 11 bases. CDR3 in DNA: TGTGCCAGCAGCTTGGTCTGGGGGGAAGAGACCCAGTACTTC. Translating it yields CASSLVWGEETQYF.

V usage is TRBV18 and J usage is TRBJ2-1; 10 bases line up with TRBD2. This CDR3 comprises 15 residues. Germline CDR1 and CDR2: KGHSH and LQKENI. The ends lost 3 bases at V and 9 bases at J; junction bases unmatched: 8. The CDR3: CASSPPAGGPGEQFF. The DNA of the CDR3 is TGTGCCAGCTCACCCCCAGCGGGAGGGCCCGGTGAGCAGTTCTTC.

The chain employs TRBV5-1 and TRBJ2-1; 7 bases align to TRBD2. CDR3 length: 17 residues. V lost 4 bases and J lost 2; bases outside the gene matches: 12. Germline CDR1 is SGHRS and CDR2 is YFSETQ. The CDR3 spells CASSPGGASGAYNEQFF. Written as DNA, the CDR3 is TGCGCCAGCAGCCCCGGAGGGGCGAGCGGGGCCTACAATGAGCAGTTCTTC.

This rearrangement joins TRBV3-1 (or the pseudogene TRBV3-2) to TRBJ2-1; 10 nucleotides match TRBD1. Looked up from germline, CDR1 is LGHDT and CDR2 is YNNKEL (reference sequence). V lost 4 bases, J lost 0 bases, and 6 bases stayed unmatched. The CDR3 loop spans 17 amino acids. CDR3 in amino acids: CASSLRTGGNSYNEQFF. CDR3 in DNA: TGTGCCAGCAGCCTCCGGACAGGGGGAAACTCCTACAATGAGCAGTTCTTC.

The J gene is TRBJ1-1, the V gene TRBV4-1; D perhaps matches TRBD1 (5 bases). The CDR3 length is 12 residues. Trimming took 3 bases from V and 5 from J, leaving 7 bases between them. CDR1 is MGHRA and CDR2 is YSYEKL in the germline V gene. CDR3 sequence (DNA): TGCGCCAGCAGCCAGCAGGGTACTGAAGCTTTCTTT. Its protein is CASSQQGTEAFF.

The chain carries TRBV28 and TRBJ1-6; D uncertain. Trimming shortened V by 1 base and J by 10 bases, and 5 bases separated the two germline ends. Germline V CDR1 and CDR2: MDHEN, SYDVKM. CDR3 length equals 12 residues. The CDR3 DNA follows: TGTGCCAGCAGTTTATACGAGTCACCCCTCCACTTT. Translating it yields CASSLYESPLHF.

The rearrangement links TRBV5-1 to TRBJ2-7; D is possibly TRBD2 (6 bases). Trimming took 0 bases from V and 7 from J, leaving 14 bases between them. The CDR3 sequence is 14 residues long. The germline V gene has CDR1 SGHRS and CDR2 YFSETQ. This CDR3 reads CASSLVSAAGEQYF. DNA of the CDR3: TGCGCCAGCAGCTTGGTTTCAGCGGCGGGGGAGCAGTACTTC.

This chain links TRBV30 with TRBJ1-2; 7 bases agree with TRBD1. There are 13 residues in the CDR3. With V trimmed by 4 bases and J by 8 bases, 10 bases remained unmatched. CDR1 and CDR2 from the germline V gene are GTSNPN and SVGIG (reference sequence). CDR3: CAWTSNRGIGYTF. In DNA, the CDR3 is TGTGCCTGGACATCGAACAGGGGCATCGGCTACACCTTC.